The TCR beta chain described here comes from a study of cytomegalovirus exposure and HLA in healthy donors. The PCR used 60 Vbeta and 13 Jbeta primers. The authors' processing: It was a later analysis that counted tens of millions of unique TCR beta chains, of which 9.5 million to 14 million were shared. The table came from immunoSEQ multiplex PCR; TCRdb's copy has only in-frame clones and leaves some out. V, J and clone size derive from that table, while D and trimming were established from the DNA sequence. In the table there are 150,000 or so clones, around 84% of which are singletons. Comments on this clone: Its antigen remains unknown.

Whole-study results and caveats: When presence/absence was analysed, sequencing depth was taken to be roughly uniform across donors.

Sequences were obtained from PBMCs. The clonotype originates from a woman aged 35 to 49 in good health and CMV-seropositive.

CDR3: CASSLAGGPYNEQFF. The CDR3 coding sequence is TGTGCCAGCAGCCTAGCGGGAGGGCCCTACAATGAGCAGTTCTTC. This chain joins TRBV6-4 and TRBJ2-1; 12 bases line up with TRBD2. The CDR3 has 15 residues. With V trimmed by 6 bases and J by 2 bases, 2 bases remained unmatched. Germline CDR1 is MRHNA and CDR2 is SNTAGT.